This T cell receptor (beta chain) was sequenced for a study of shared clonotypes between healthy human individuals. As for the study in general: CD4 naive and memory got three plates each, CD8 naive two, CD8 memory one. Points from the study as a whole: Tissue TCR repertoires likely differ from these blood-only repertoires.

The CDR3 sequence is 15 residues long. The germline V and J ends were trimmed by 2 bases and 3 bases, with 11 bases remaining between them. In germline, CDR1 is WSHSY, CDR2 SAAADI. It was across several immunoSEQ plates that each subset's genomic DNA was evenly split. The table came from immunoSEQ multiplex PCR; TCRdb's copy has only in-frame clones and leaves some out. The sample has roughly 1,100,000 clones; 70% to 80% are singletons. The study drew all its donors from Caucasian adults living in Nashville, Tennessee. This clone showed up just a few times. Its antigen is still unknown. This clonotype originated in a man between 18 and 35 years old in good health. Sequenced: memory CD4+ T cells sorted from blood. Subset given: CD45RA-negative fraction. The chain combines TRBV10-2 with TRBJ2-1; D not certain. CDR3 sequence reads: CASSEQVGSYNEQFF. CDR3 nucleotide sequence: TGCGCCAGCAGTGAGCAGGTCGGAAGCTACAATGAGCAGTTCTTC.